This TCR beta chain was documented in a study of metastatic and nonmetastatic thyroid tumors (dated by TCRdb to the early 2020s). Background for the entire study: For patients with malignant and with benign thyroid disease, the researchers compared repertoires between peripheral blood samples and tumor or nodule tissue samples.

The table lists this clone with many counts. Its binding antigen is unknown. One base away there is no much larger clone; base qualities are not given. Other nucleotide sequences in the sample specify the same CDR3. General conclusions and limits of the study: TCR beta diversity was reported as significantly higher in malignant tumors than in benign nodules, in both blood and tumor samples.

Libraries were made using PCR. These reads were obtained on an Illumina HiSeq 4000. The TCR beta-chain CDR3 region of each patient was profiled by high-throughput sequencing. Concerning the study's data processing: Drawing on CDR3 differences between clinicopathological groups, the researchers built a classifier meant to tell apart patients with distant-metastatic papillary thyroid cancer. The Shannon index was used to assess repertoire diversity, and the Morisita-Horn index was used to assess tumor-blood repertoire similarity. The public sequencing data were trimmed at Q25 with fastp and processed into clonotypes with MiXCR by TCRdb, which kept only in-frame beta chains. The V and J calls come from TCRdb's annotation, not from the publication. The sample table records about 35,000 clones; about 29% of these occur just once. Of the sample, around 7.6% falls within the top ten clones. No patient had received any treatment before thyroid surgery. Using T-cell receptor beta sequencing, the researchers looked back retrospectively at clinical samples from patients, gathered between about 2012 and 2018.

Via the germline V gene, CDR1 is SGHTA and CDR2 FQGTGA. V is cut by 5 bases and J by 1 base, and the space between the germline ends is 14 bases. The CDR3 has 15 amino acids, counting the end cysteine and phenylalanine. Just the 45-base CDR3 DNA is kept, in frame starting at base 1. This TCR came from a female donor with papillary thyroid cancer or a benign thyroid nodule (not recorded which). Some clones in this sample may be carry-over from other donors' samples. Source material: blood. This chain is built from TRBV7-3 and TRBJ1-1, with no reliable assignment of the D segment. The CDR3 corresponds to CASSAQQITNTEAFF. The sequenced DNA is TGTGCCAGCAGCGCGCAACAGATTACGAACACTGAAGCTTTCTTT.